Sequencing of this T cell receptor beta chain was carried out in a study of T cells in Graves' hyperthyroidism and ophthalmopathy (dated 2019 in TCRdb). With regard to the full study: To identify TCR V-J signatures that set the groups apart, the researchers used a discovery cohort of 100 patients, made up of roughly 40 with Graves' ophthalmopathy and about 60 with stable Graves' hyperthyroidism. Whether ophthalmopathy could be predicted prospectively was tested in an independent validation cohort made up of fewer than 20 hyperthyroidism patients plus 17 patients who later progressed to ophthalmopathy. The approximately 98 discovery patients were randomly divided into training and test sets at a 7:3 ratio. The study also compared thyroid tissue and blood T-cell repertoires from several Graves' hyperthyroidism patients. Following sampling, methimazole starting at 30 mg daily was given to hyperthyroidism patients, and high-dose intravenous methylprednisolone was given to ophthalmopathy patients. According to the paper, TCR Vbeta CDR3 sequencing was carried out on some 140 peripheral blood samples, which came from under 50 ophthalmopathy, roughly 75 hyperthyroidism and about 17 progressor patients.

Graves' hyperthyroidism was defined as stable when no progression to ophthalmopathy occurred over 18 months of follow-up. Hyperthyroidism patients were newly diagnosed, had a disease duration of under 2 months, and were aged 18 to 65 years. The study excluded patients with uncontrolled infections, other autoimmune diseases, pregnancy or lactation. Diagnoses were established on the basis of clinical symptoms, serum thyroxine and TRAb, thyroid ultrasound, and orbital computed tomography. Total RNA was extracted with Trizol reagent, and quality was checked on an Agilent 2100 Bioanalyzer. Points on this clonotype: The antigen it binds to is not known. Per-nucleotide qualities are absent, and no much larger clonotype sits a single base away.

TCR beta CDR3 regions were amplified from RNA transcripts. A first-round RT-PCR of the TCR CDR3 used the HTBI primer set with the Qiagen OneStep RT-PCR kit. Libraries were constructed in a second round of multiplex PCR, after which size selection and purification were carried out. Sequencing of the libraries was done on an Illumina HiSeq2000 using paired-end 100 bp reads. The authors' pipeline ran thus. Raw data were processed with SOAPnuke, discarding reads with adapters, uncalled bases, mean Phred below 15, or no exact constant-primer or identifier match. High-quality paired reads were merged with COPE v1.2.5, and unique nucleotide sequences were defined as clonotypes. MiTCR v1.1 was used to align clonotypes to the IMGT TRBV, TRBD and TRBJ reference segments. Analysis was restricted to V-J combinations with a frequency above 0.0001, which covered roughly 99% of repertoires. The TCS score was defined as the ratio of F50 (clonal expansion) to E x V (chaos), calculated using BLOSUM62-based TCRdist between CDR3 peptides within each V-J. Welch's t-statistics and random forest reduced 500 to 550 V-J features to around 14, which were used in a naive Bayes classifier (R e1071). Clones were called with MiXCR by TCRdb after fastp trimmed the public reads at Q25, and only in-frame beta chains were retained. One record per CDR3 amino acid sequence lists the most common genes and DNA. The V and J calls shown here were made by TCRdb, not taken from the authors' results. Present in this sample are hundreds of thousands of distinct CDR3 sequences, just over 45% of which were seen just once. Of the sample, about 8.2% is held by the ten largest clones.

Broad study findings and their caveats: Blood samples also contained most of the expanded thyroid clonotypes (frequency above 0.001), which suggests that blood repertoires may reflect thyroid immune responses. A model built on a 13 V-J signature distinguished ophthalmopathy from stable hyperthyroidism, reaching about 88% sensitivity and under 84% specificity in cross-validation and 80%/75% in testing. In validation, the model predicted progression to ophthalmopathy with 55% to 71% sensitivity and roughly 72% specificity, a median of approximately 6.7 months before onset. Sample size was not statistically predetermined, and blinding of investigators to group allocation was not performed.

V is trimmed back by 9 bases and J by 4 bases, and the junction contains 2 bases that no gene match accounts for. Per the germline V gene, KGHDR is the CDR1 and SFDVKD is the CDR2. The CDR3 sequence holds 12 residues, the cysteine and phenylalanine included. The sequence is cut down to CDR3 DNA, 36 bases in frame from base 1. Sequencing was carried out using peripheral blood or thyroid tissue (not recorded which). The chain links TRBV24-1 with TRBJ1-1, with 9 middle bases fitting TRBD1. The clonotype comes from a woman aged 18-35 years with Graves' hyperthyroidism. Donor details come from another sample of the same person, matched by shared clones. The sequenced DNA is TGTGCCACCTTGGGACAGGGCACTGAAGCTTTCTTT. The translation is CATLGQGTEAFF.